This T cell receptor (beta chain) is drawn from a study of T cell responses to AZD1222 COVID-19 vaccine. This clone was counted only a few times. Its antigen is as yet unknown. Study-wide points: Repertoire sampling happened only post peak T cell response.

Clones were sequenced by immunoSEQ multiplex PCR, and TCRdb holds only the in-frame ones, with some missing. The table has approximately 110,000 clones, about nine tenths seen once; the top ten hold 0.95% to 1.5%. J gave up 4 bases and V 3 bases, and 8 bases lay outside the gene matches. The CDR3 totals 15 residues. CDR1 and CDR2 from the germline V gene are KGHSH and LQKENI. The TCR was taken from an adult in good health. The chain is built from TRBV18 and TRBJ1-2; 7 bases fit TRBD1. The source material was peripheral blood, sampled on day 0 of AZD1222 vaccination. CDR3 region: CASSPRDSFPYGYTF. DNA of the CDR3: TGTGCCAGCTCACCCCGGGACAGCTTCCCCTATGGCTACACCTTC.